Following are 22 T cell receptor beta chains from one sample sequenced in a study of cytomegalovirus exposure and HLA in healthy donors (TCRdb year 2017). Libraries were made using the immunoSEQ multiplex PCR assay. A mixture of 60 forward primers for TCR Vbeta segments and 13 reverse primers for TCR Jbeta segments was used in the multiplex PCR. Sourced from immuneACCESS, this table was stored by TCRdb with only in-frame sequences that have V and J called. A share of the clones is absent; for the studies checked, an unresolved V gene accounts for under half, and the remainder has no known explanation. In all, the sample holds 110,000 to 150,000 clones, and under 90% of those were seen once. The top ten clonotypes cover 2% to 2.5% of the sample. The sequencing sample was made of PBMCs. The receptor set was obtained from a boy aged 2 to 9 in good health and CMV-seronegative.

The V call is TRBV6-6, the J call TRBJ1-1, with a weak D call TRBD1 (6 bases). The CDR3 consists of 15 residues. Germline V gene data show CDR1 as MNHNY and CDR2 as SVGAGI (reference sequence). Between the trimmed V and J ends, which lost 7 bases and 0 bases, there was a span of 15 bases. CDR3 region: CASKAGDYMNTEAFF. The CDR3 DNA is TGTGCCAGCAAAGCAGGGGACTACATGAACACTGAAGCTTTCTTT.

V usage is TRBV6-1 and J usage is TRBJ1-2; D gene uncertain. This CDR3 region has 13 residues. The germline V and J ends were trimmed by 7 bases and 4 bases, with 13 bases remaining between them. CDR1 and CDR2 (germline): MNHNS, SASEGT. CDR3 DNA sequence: TGTGCCAGCACCGTAGAGCGGGGCTATGGCTACACCTTC. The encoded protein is CASTVERGYGYTF.

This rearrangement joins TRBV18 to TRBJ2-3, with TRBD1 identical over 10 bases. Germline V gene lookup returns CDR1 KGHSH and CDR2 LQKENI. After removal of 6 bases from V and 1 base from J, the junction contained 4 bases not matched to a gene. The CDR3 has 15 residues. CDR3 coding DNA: TGTGCCAGCTCTCCAGGGACAGGGGGCACAGATACGCAGTATTTT. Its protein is CASSPGTGGTDTQYF.

CDR3 coding DNA: TGCAGCCTAAGATTCTCCTACAATGAGCAGTTCTTC. As protein: CSLRFSYNEQFF. This chain connects TRBV29-1 to TRBJ2-1; D ambiguous. With 8 bases removed from V and 0 bases from J, the gap between germline ends came to 8 bases. CDR1 and CDR2 from the germline V gene are SQVTM and ANQGSEA. The CDR3 sequence is 12 residues long.

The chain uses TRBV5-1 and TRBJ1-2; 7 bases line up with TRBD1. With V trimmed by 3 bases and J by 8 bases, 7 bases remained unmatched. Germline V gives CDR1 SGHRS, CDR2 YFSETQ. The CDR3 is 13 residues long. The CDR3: CASSYDRAGGYTF. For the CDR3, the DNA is TGCGCCAGCAGCTATGACAGGGCCGGCGGCTACACCTTC. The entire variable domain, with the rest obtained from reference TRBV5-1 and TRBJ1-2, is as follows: KAGVTQTPRYLIKTRGQQVTLSCSPISGHRSVSWYQQTPGQGLQFLFEYFSETQRNKGNFPGRFSGRQFSNSRSEMNVSTLELGDSALYLCASSYDRAGGYTFGSGTRLTVV.

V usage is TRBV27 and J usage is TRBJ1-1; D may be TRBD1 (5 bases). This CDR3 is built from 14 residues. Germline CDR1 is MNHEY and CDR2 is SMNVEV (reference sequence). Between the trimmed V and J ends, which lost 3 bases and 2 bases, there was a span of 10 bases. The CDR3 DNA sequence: TGTGCCAGCAGTTTTCTCGACAGAAACACTGAAGCTTTCTTT. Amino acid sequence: CASSFLDRNTEAFF.

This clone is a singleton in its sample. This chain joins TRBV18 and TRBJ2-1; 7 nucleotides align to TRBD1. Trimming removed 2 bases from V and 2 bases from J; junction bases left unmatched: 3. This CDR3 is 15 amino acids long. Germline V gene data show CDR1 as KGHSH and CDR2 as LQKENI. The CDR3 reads CASSPVTGTYNEQFF. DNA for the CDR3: TGTGCCAGCTCACCAGTGACAGGGACCTACAATGAGCAGTTCTTC.

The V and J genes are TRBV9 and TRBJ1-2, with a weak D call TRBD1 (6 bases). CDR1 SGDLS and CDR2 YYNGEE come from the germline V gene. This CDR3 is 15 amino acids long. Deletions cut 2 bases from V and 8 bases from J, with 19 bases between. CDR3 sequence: CASSVSLETGLGYTF. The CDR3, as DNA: TGTGCCAGCAGCGTTTCTTTAGAAACAGGGCTGGGCTACACCTTC.

The DNA of the CDR3 is TGTGCCAGCAGTTTATCGTACAGATTTAACACCGGGGAGCTGTTTTTT. Protein: CASSLSYRFNTGELFF. V is TRBV28 and J is TRBJ2-2; D gene uncertain. V was shortened by 1 base and J by 2 bases, with 11 bases between the two germline ends. The V gene's germline CDR1 is MDHEN and CDR2 SYDVKM. The CDR3 loop spans 16 amino acids.

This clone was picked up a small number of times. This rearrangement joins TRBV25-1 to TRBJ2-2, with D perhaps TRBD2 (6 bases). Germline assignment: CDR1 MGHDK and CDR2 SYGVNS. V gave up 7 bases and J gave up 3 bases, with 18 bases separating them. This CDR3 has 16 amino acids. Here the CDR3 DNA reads TGTGCCAGCATAGGGCGGCGCAGGGAGGACACCGGGGAGCTGTTTTTT. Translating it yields CASIGRRREDTGELFF.

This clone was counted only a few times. The CDR3 bases are TGTGCCAGCACAGACTCTGATCAGCCCCAGCATTTT. Translating gives CASTDSDQPQHF. The chain combines TRBV6-6 with TRBJ1-5; D ambiguous. The CDR3 is made up of 12 amino acids. Germline V gene data show CDR1 as MNHNY and CDR2 as SVGAGI (reference sequence). V was shortened by 7 bases and J by 5 bases, with 9 bases between the two germline ends.

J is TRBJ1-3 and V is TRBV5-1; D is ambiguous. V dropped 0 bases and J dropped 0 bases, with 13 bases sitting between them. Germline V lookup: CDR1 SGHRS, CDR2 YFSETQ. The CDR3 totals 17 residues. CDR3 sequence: CASSLGWAQSSGNTIYF. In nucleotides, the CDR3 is TGCGCCAGCAGCTTGGGGTGGGCCCAGAGCTCTGGAAACACCATATATTTT.

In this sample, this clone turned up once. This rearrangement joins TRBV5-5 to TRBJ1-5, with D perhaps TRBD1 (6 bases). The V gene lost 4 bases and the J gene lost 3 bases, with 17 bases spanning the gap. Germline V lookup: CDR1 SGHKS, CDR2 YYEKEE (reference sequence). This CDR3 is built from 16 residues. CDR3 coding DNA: TGTGCCAGCAGCCGACATCGGACAGACGACAATCAGCCCCAGCATTTT. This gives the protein CASSRHRTDDNQPQHF. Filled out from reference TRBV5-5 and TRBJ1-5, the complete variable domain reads DAGVTQSPTHLIKTRGQQVTLRCSPISGHKSVSWYQQVLGQGPQFIFQYYEKEERGRGNFPDRFSARQFPNYSSELNVNALLLGDSALYLCASSRHRTDDNQPQHFGDGTRLSIL.

The CDR3 sequence: CASSRTGEKDRGNSYGYTF. The CDR3 nucleotides are TGTGCCAGCAGCCGAACAGGGGAAAAGGACAGGGGGAACTCCTATGGCTACACCTTC. The chain carries TRBV7-9 and TRBJ1-2; 10 bases align to TRBD1. The CDR3 spans 19 residues. With 5 bases clipped from V and 4 bases from J, the junction kept 19 bases outside the gene matches. Germline V gene sequence: CDR1 SEHNR, CDR2 FQNEAQ (reference sequence).

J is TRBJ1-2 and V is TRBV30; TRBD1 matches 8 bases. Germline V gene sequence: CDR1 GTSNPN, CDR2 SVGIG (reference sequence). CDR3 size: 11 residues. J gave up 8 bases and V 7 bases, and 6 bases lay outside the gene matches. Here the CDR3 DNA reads TGTGCCTCACAGGGGGAGGGGGGCTACACCTTC. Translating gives CASQGEGGYTF.

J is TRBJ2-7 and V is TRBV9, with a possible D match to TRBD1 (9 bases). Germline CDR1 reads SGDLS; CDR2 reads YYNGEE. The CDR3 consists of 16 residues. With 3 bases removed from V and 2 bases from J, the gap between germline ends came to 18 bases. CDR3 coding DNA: TGTGCCAGCAGCGCACAGGGGGCGGGGGGTACCTACGAGCAGTACTTC. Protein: CASSAQGAGGTYEQYF.

Written as DNA, the CDR3 is TGTGCCAGCAGTCCAAGACAGTTAAATCAGCCCCAGCATTTT. It translates to CASSPRQLNQPQHF. V usage is TRBV27 and J usage is TRBJ1-5; maybe TRBD1 (5 bases). V lost 5 bases, J lost 4 bases, and 12 bases lay in between. Germline loops: CDR1 MNHEY, CDR2 SMNVEV (reference sequence). CDR3 length: 14 residues.

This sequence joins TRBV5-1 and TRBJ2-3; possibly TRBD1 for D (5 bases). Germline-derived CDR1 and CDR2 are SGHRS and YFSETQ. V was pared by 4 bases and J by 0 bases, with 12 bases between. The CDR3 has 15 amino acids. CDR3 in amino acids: CASSPPRDSTDTQYF. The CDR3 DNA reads TGCGCCAGCAGCCCGCCCAGGGATAGCACAGATACGCAGTATTTT.

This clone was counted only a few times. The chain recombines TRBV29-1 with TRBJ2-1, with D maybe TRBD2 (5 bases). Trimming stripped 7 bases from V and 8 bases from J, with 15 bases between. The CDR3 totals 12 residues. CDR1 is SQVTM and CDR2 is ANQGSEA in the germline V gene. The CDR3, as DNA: TGCAGCGCCGCAGGAGGTAACGATGAGCAGTTCTTC. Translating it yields CSAAGGNDEQFF.

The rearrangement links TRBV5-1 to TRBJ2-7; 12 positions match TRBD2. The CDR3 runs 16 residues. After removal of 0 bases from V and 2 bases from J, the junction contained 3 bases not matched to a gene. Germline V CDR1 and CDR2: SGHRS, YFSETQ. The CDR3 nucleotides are TGCGCCAGCAGCTTGGGCCGACTAGCGGGGGCCTACGAGCAGTACTTC. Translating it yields CASSLGRLAGAYEQYF. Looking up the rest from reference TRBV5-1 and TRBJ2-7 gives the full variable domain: KAGVTQTPRYLIKTRGQQVTLSCSPISGHRSVSWYQQTPGQGLQFLFEYFSETQRNKGNFPGRFSGRQFSNSRSEMNVSTLELGDSALYLCASSLGRLAGAYEQYFGPGTRLTVT.

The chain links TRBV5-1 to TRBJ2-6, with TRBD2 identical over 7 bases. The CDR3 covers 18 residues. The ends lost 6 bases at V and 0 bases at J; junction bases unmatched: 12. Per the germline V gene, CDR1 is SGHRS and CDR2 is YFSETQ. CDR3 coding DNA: TGCGCCAGCATCGACGGGGAGGGTTTGGGCTCTGGGGCCAACGTCCTGACTTTC. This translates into CASIDGEGLGSGANVLTF.

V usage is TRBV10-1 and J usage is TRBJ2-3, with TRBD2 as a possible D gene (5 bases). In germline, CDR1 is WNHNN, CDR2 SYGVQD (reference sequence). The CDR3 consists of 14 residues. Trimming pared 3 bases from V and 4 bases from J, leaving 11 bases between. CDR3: CASSEFGAADTQYF. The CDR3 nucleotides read TGCGCCAGCAGTGAATTCGGAGCGGCAGATACGCAGTATTTT.